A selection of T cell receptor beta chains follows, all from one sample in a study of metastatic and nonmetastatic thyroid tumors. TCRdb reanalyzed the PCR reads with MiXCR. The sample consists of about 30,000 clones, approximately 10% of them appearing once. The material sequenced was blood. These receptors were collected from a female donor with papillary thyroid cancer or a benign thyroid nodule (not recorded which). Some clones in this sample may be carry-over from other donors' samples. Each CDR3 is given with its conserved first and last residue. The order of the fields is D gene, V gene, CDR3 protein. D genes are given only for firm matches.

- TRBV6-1 CASSRRAKNTEAFF
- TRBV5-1 CASSLSARDEQYF
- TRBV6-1 CASRRSDTEAFF
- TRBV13 CASTPGSSYEQYF
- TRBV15 CATRRGLGANVLTF
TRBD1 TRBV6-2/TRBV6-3 CASRPQGATNEKLFF
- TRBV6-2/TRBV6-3 CASRRPGTWGKDTQYF
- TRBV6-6 CASSYAGGTSTDTQYF
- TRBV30 CAWRGPTRGEGTQYF
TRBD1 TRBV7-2 CASSLRTGTGAVGTEAFF
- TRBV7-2 CASSPYVAFSGNTIYF
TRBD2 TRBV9 CASSATSGSSLAETQYF
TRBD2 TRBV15 CATSREISGRSSYEQYF
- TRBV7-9 CASSLGRGDNQYEQYF
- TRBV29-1 CSSGARLAEQYF
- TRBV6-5 CASSYGVSGELNYNEQFF
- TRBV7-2 CASSLGAGLYEQYF
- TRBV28 CASTSLVGRENYGYTF
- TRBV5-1 CASSLTREGYTEAFF
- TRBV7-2 CASSRMLPGMGDHEQFF
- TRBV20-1 CSSNLAANTEAFF
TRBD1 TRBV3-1 CASSQDTGTVNTEAFF
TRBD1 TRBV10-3 CASSFWDREDTGELFF
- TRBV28 CASSRVLGNEKLFF
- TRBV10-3 CAISDFQQNTEAFF
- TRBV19 CASSNGVYGYTF
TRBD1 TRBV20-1 CSATDRGETQYF
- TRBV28 CASSPLDHYGYTF
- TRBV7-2 CASSLAAGSTDTQYF
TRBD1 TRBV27 CARGDSESTGELFF
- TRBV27 CASSLTGKDYGYTF
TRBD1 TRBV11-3 CASSSDGTGVYGYTF
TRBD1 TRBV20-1 CSARPTGVASPLHF
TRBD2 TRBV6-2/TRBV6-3 CASSPVSSGRRETQYF
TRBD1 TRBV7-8 CASSPTGTGQSKLFF
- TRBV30 CAWSGEPKNIQYF
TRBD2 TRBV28 CASIPRTSDTQYF
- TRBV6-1 CASGQSLGSKNIQYF
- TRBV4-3 CASSQTIRSYEQYF
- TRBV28 CACSARIETQYF
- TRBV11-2 CASSPLQNYDGQFF
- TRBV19 CASSASLVECGYTF
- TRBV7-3 CASSTHGGRNTDTQYF
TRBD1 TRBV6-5 CASSYPRRGQRFDTDTQYF
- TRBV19 CASSINPGGSVETQYF
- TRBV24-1 CATSDFPRGAYNEQFF
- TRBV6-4 CASSDTPGSTQYF
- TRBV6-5 CASSYSTMSRGAYGYTF
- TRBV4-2 CASSQVGGGLDQETQYF
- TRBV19 CASISPPGAGEQFF
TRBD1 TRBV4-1 CASSQEAQGGNQPQHF
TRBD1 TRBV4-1 CASSQEGTGAGNEQFF
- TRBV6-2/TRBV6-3 CASSPVTGIGDGYTF
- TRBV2 CASSETEYSEDTQYF
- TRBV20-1 CSARDSMSFEAFF